This TCR beta chain originates from a study of shared clonotypes between healthy human individuals. Trimming shortened V by 0 bases and J by 5 bases, and 8 bases separated the two germline ends. This CDR3 has 15 residues. Germline-derived CDR1 and CDR2 are MGHRA and YSYEKL. TCRdb's table, derived via immunoSEQ multiplex PCR, lists solely in-frame clones and lacks some. The sample consists of 2 million to 2.5 million clones, approximately 94% of them appearing once. The TCR comes from a man younger than 35 in good health. Some clones in this sample may be carry-over from other donors' samples. The chain is built from TRBV4-1 and TRBJ1-6; TRBD1 might be the D (6 bases). Material: naive CD4+ T cells from PBMCs. Subset noted: CD45RA+ positively selected. This chain's CDR3 is CASSQEGTNNSPLHF. CDR3 sequence (DNA): TGCGCCAGCAGCCAAGAAGGGACAAATAATTCACCCCTCCACTTT.